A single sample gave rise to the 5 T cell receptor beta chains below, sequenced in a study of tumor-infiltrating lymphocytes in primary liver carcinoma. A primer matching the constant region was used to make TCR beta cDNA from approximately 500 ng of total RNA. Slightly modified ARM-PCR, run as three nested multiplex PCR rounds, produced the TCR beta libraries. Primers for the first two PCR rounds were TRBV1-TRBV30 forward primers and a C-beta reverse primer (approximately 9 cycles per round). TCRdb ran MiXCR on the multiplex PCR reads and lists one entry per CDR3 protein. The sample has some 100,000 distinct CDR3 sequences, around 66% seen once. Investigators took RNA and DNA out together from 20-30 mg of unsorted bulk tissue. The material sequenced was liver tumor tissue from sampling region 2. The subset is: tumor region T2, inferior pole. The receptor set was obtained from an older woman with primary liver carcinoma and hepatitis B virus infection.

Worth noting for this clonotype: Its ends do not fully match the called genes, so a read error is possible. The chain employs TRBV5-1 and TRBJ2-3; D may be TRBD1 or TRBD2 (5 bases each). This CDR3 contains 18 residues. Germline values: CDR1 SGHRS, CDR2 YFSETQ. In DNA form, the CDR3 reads TGCGCCATCAGCTTGATGGACTCACCAGTGGGGGACACAGATACGCAGTATTTT. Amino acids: CAISLMDSPVGDTDTQYF.

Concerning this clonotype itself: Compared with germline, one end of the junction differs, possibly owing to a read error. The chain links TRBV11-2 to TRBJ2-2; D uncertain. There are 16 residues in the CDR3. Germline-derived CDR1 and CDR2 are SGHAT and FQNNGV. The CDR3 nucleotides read TGTGCCAGCACCGACGGACGCAACACGAACACCGAGGAGCTGTCTTTT. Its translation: CASTDGRNTNTEELSF.

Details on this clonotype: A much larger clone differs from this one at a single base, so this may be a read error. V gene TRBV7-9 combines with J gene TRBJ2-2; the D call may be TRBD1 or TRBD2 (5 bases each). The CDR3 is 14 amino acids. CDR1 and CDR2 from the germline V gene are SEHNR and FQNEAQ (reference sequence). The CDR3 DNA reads TGTGCCAGCAGCGCAGTCTCGATAACCGGGGACCTGTTTTTT. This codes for CASSAVSITGDLFF.

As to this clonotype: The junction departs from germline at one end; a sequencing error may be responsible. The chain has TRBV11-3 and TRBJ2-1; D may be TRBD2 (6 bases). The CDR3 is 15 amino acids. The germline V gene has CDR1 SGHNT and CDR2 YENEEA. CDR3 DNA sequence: TGTGCCAGCAGCTTAGGAACTGGCGGGGAGCTTGAGCTGTTCTTC. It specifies CASSLGTGGELELFF.

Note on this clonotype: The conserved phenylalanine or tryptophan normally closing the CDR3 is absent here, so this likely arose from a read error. The CDR3 region is CASSPTLAGHQETQYS. In nucleotides, the CDR3 is TGTGCCAGCAGCCCGACACTAGCGGGCCATCAAGAGACCCAGTACTCC. V is TRBV28 and J is TRBJ2-5; 9 bases line up with TRBD2. J was trimmed by 2 bases and V by 6 bases; bases with no gene match: 10. The CDR3 has 16 residues. Germline CDR1 and CDR2: MDHEN and SYDVKM.